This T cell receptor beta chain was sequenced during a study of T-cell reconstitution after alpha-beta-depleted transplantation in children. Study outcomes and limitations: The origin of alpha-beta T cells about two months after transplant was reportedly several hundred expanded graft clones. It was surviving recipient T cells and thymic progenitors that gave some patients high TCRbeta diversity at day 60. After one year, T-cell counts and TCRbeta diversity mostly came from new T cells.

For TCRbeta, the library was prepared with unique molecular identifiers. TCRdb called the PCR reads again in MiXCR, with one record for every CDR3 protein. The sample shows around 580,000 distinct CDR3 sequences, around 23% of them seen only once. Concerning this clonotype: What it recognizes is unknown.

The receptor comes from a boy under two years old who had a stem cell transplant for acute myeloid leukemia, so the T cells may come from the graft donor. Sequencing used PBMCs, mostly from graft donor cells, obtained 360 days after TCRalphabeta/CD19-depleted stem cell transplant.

The CDR3 loop reads CASSKGTGEGHNEQFF. CDR3 DNA: TGTGCCAGCAGTAAGGGGACAGGGGAGGGGCACAATGAGCAGTTCTTC. The gene calls are TRBV6-1 and TRBJ2-1; TRBD1 agrees at 10 bases. V gave up 5 bases and J gave up 5 bases; unmatched junction bases: 9. The germline V gene has CDR1 MNHNS and CDR2 SASEGT. This CDR3 has 16 amino acids.